The 26 T cell receptor beta chains below were found in one sample sequenced in a study of blood T cells in healthy people across ages. Next came a second PCR, run for about 6 to 12 cycles, which used a sample-barcoded 5' primer along with a J-beta primer mix. TCRdb re-called the 5' RACE reads through MiXCR, storing one row per CDR3 protein. This sample has some 1.5 million distinct CDR3 sequences, with roughly 43% found just once. Sequences were obtained from blood. Every receptor here comes from a young woman in good health.

CDR3 bases: TGTGCCAGCAGCTTAGTCCTAGCGGGGGCCGAGACCCAGTACTTC. It translates to CASSLVLAGAETQYF. This sequence joins TRBV11-2 and TRBJ2-5; 10 bases line up with TRBD2. From germline, CDR1 is SGHAT and CDR2 FQNNGV. This CDR3 is 15 amino acids long. With V trimmed by 1 base and J by 5 bases, 4 bases remained unmatched.

This clonotype was seen a handful of times. The CDR3 DNA sequence: TGTGCCAGCAGTGCCCACCGGGGTAGCGGCTACAATGAGCAGTACTTC. This encodes CASSAHRGSGYNEQYF. The V and J genes are TRBV2 and TRBJ2-7; possible D gene TRBD2, 6 bases. Between the trimmed V and J ends, which lost 4 bases and 7 bases, there was a span of 23 bases. The CDR3 extends over 16 amino acids. Germline V gene sequence: CDR1 SNHLY, CDR2 FYNNEI.

The chain has TRBV2 and TRBJ2-1; a weak D match, TRBD2 (6 bases). V was shortened by 9 bases and J by 8 bases, with 20 bases between the two germline ends. There are 14 residues in the CDR3. The V gene's germline CDR1 is SNHLY and CDR2 FYNNEI. The CDR3 nucleotides read TGTGCCAGTTCTGAGGAGGCGGGGCCCCATGAGCAGTTCTTC. Its protein is CASSEEAGPHEQFF.

The chain employs TRBV12-3 or TRBV12-4 and TRBJ2-2; D might be TRBD1 (6 bases). V dropped 6 bases and J dropped 9 bases, with 20 bases sitting between them. This CDR3 is built from 15 residues. The CDR3 DNA is TGTGCCAGCAGCCACCGGGACACCCCGCGTCGGGAGCTGTTTTTT. Translation: CASSHRDTPRRELFF.

In this sample, this clonotype turned up a few times. This sequence joins TRBV4-2 and TRBJ1-1; 8 bases match TRBD1. Germline lookup yields CDR1 LGHNA and CDR2 YNFKEQ. Germline trimming cut 0 bases from V and 7 bases from J; bases unmatched to any gene: 4. The CDR3 covers 14 residues. The CDR3 region has the DNA TGTGCCAGCAGCCAAGATGGACAGGGTCTTGAAGCTTTCTTT. The encoded protein is CASSQDGQGLEAFF.

The table lists this clonotype with a few counts. The CDR3 bases are TGTGCCAGCAGCCTCACGACCGGGAACACTGAAGCTTTCTTT. It yields the protein CASSLTTGNTEAFF. The chain joins TRBV5-5 to TRBJ1-1; D is unclear. Per the germline V gene, CDR1 is SGHKS and CDR2 is YYEKEE (reference sequence). The V and J ends lost 4 bases and 1 base respectively, with 11 bases between them. CDR3 length: 14 amino acids.

A few counts support this clonotype. J is TRBJ2-7 and V is TRBV4-1, with TRBD2 matching 7 bases. From germline, CDR1 is MGHRA and CDR2 YSYEKL. This CDR3 contains 15 residues. After removal of 2 bases from V and 3 bases from J, the junction contained 7 bases not matched to a gene. The CDR3 sequence is CASSQSTSFSYEQYF. The CDR3 bases are TGCGCCAGCAGCCAATCGACTAGCTTTAGCTACGAGCAGTACTTC.

This clonotype was detected once. This chain joins TRBV6-1 and TRBJ1-2; no definite D call. V was trimmed by 1 base and J by 7 bases, leaving 4 bases between them. The CDR3 loop spans 11 amino acids. Per germline, CDR1 MNHNS and CDR2 SASEGT. The CDR3 reads CASSEVPGYTF. The CDR3 DNA reads TGTGCCAGCAGTGAAGTTCCTGGCTACACCTTC.

The V gene is TRBV2, the J gene TRBJ1-5; the match to TRBD1 covers 7 bases. The V and J ends lost 6 bases and 10 bases, in that order; junction bases with no gene match: 12. Per germline, CDR1 SNHLY and CDR2 FYNNEI. The CDR3 totals 14 residues. CDR3 loop: CASRPGTDRIPQHF. Here the CDR3 DNA reads TGTGCCAGCAGGCCCGGGACAGACAGGATCCCCCAGCATTTT. Combining the CDR3 with reference TRBV2 and TRBJ1-5 gives the whole variable domain EPEVTQTPSHQVTQMGQEVILRCVPISNHLYFYWYRQILGQKVEFLVSFYNNEISEKSEIFDDQFSVERPDGSNFTLKIRSTKLEDSAMYFCASRPGTDRIPQHFGDGTRLSIL.

The gene calls are TRBV25-1 and TRBJ2-7; possible D gene TRBD2, 6 bases. V was clipped by 8 bases and J by 0 bases, with 17 bases between them. Germline V gives CDR1 MGHDK, CDR2 SYGVNS. The CDR3 is made up of 15 amino acids. Here the CDR3 reads CASRPGAGHSYEQYF. For the CDR3, the DNA is TGTGCCAGCCGCCCGGGTGCGGGGCACTCCTACGAGCAGTACTTC.

V and J are TRBV5-4 and TRBJ2-3; 9 bases are a match to TRBD2. The CDR3 is 15 residues long. Trimming cost V 9 bases and J 0 bases; bases outside gene matches: 8. Germline-derived CDR1 and CDR2 are SGHNT and YYREEE (reference sequence). This CDR3 is CAMFSGGLSTDTQYF. CDR3 coding DNA: TGTGCCATGTTTAGCGGGGGCCTTAGCACAGATACGCAGTATTTT.

The V gene is TRBV28, the J gene TRBJ1-6; the D is unclear. The V end lost 5 bases, the J end lost 7 bases, and 12 bases lay between the germline ends. This CDR3 contains 14 residues. Germline CDR1 MDHEN, CDR2 SYDVKM. In DNA form, the CDR3 reads TGTGCCAGCAGTGCCTACAAAACCAATTCACCCCTCCACTTT. Translating gives CASSAYKTNSPLHF.

The CDR3 sequence: CASSLGGLAGNEQFF. The CDR3 nucleotides read TGTGCCAGCAGTTTGGGTGGACTAGCGGGTAATGAGCAGTTCTTC. The chain employs TRBV12-3 or TRBV12-4 and TRBJ2-1; the match to TRBD2 covers 11 bases. Germline trimming cut 3 bases from V and 7 bases from J; bases unmatched to any gene: 5. The CDR3 runs to 15 residues.

This clonotype was detected ten times or more. This rearrangement joins TRBV4-3 to TRBJ1-2; no clear D gene. Germline V gene data show CDR1 as LGHNA and CDR2 as YSLEER. Deletions cut 4 bases from V and 0 bases from J, with 9 bases between. The CDR3 totals 14 residues. For the CDR3, the DNA is TGCGCCAGCAGCCCCACCCCGTCTAACTATGGCTACACCTTC. It translates to CASSPTPSNYGYTF.

V and J are TRBV10-3 and TRBJ1-3; 8 nucleotides agree with TRBD1. The trim removed 5 bases at V and 4 bases at J, leaving 4 bases unmatched. CDR3 length: 14 residues. Germline lookup yields CDR1 ENHRY and CDR2 SYGVKD. The CDR3 nucleotides read TGTGCCATCAGTCTCCGGGACAGGGGAAACACCATATATTTT. Its protein product is CAISLRDRGNTIYF.

This clonotype has just a few counts. The chain has TRBV12-5 and TRBJ2-5; D gene ambiguous. Per germline, CDR1 LGHNT and CDR2 FRNRAP. V lost 0 bases and J lost 5, with 13 bases in between. CDR3 length: 15 amino acids. The CDR3 nucleotides read TGTGCTAGTGGTTTGGTTCTCGGCGATATGGAGACCCAGTACTTC. Its protein is CASGLVLGDMETQYF.

A note on this clonotype: A much larger clonotype is one base distant, so this may be a read error. The V and J genes are TRBV18 and TRBJ1-2; D is uncertain. Germline V gene sequence: CDR1 KGHSH, CDR2 LQKENI. This CDR3 region has 12 residues. CDR3 bases: TGTGCCAGCTCACTTCTAGGGTATGACTACACCTTC. This codes for CASSLLGYDYTF.

A word on this clonotype: Its ends do not fully match the called genes, so a read error is possible. The chain uses TRBV20-1 and TRBJ2-5, with 8 nucleotides matching TRBD2. Germline-derived CDR1 and CDR2 are DFQATT and SNEGSKA (reference sequence). CDR3 size: 15 residues. The CDR3 DNA reads as TGCAGTGTTAGAGATCGCGGGGGGATGGTATGGACCCAGTACTTC. Protein sequence: CSVRDRGGMVWTQYF.

The V and J genes are TRBV12-3 or TRBV12-4 and TRBJ1-2; 9 bases align to TRBD1. The CDR3 is 18 amino acids. J was trimmed by 0 bases and V by 6 bases; bases with no gene match: 14. The CDR3 loop reads CASSPGTGSTIANYGYTF. The CDR3 region has the DNA TGTGCCAGCAGCCCCGGGACAGGGTCTACTATTGCTAACTATGGCTACACCTTC.

Note on this clonotype: At one end the junction does not follow the germline gene, possibly because of a read error. This rearrangement joins TRBV20-1 to TRBJ2-6, with D perhaps given as TRBD1 or TRBD2 (5 bases each). The CDR3 loop spans 15 amino acids. From germline, CDR1 is DFQATT and CDR2 SNEGSKA (reference sequence). The CDR3 spells CRARGVGFGANVLTF. CDR3 DNA: TGCAGGGCTAGAGGGGTGGGGTTTGGGGCCAACGTCCTGACTTTC.

The chain has TRBV7-2 and TRBJ2-7, with 8 bases identical to TRBD1. Looked up from germline, CDR1 is SGHTA and CDR2 is FQGNSA. Trimming at V came to 3 bases and at J to 2 bases, leaving 6 bases not matched to a gene. This CDR3 has 15 residues. The CDR3 loop reads CASSFRDRITYEQYF. The CDR3 DNA is TGTGCCAGCAGCTTCCGGGACAGGATCACCTACGAGCAGTACTTC.

This clonotype has just a few counts. The CDR3 protein is CASSSHGLARQYEQYF. The CDR3, as DNA: TGTGCCAGCAGTTCCCACGGACTAGCGAGACAATACGAGCAGTACTTC. The chain employs TRBV28 and TRBJ2-7; 9 bases fit TRBD2. V dropped 4 bases and J dropped 4; count of bases not matched to a gene: 11. The CDR3 is 16 amino acids. Germline V gives CDR1 MDHEN, CDR2 SYDVKM.

This clonotype has at least ten counts. V and J are TRBV20-1 and TRBJ1-5; D unclear. The ends were cut back, 0 bases at V and 0 bases at J, with 6 bases in the middle. This CDR3 region has 14 residues. Germline assignment: CDR1 DFQATT and CDR2 SNEGSKA (reference sequence). This CDR3 is CSARDRGSNQPQHF. For the CDR3, the DNA is TGCAGTGCTAGAGATCGTGGTAGCAATCAGCCCCAGCATTTT.

The chain is built from TRBV7-6 and TRBJ2-7; D gene ambiguous. Germline V gene data show CDR1 as SGHVS and CDR2 as FNYEAQ. The CDR3 totals 17 residues. V gave up 1 base and J gave up 3 bases, with 19 bases separating them. The CDR3 reads CASSLVASSENYYEQYF. In DNA, the CDR3 is TGTGCCAGCAGCTTAGTAGCTTCGAGCGAGAATTACTACGAGCAGTACTTC.

The chain is built from TRBV7-9 and TRBJ1-4, with D possibly TRBD1 on 5 matching bases. Germline V gives CDR1 SEHNR, CDR2 FQNEAQ (reference sequence). V lost 4 bases, J lost 10 bases, and 19 bases lay in between. This CDR3 comprises 15 residues. This CDR3 is CASSWSRDMDGKLFF. DNA for the CDR3: TGTGCCAGCAGCTGGTCCAGGGATATGGATGGAAAACTGTTTTTT.

This sequence joins TRBV9 and TRBJ2-1, with D hard to call. V was pared by 4 bases and J by 8 bases, with 16 bases between. Germline V lookup: CDR1 SGDLS, CDR2 YYNGEE. The CDR3 sequence is 14 residues long. The CDR3, as DNA: TGTGCCAGCAGCCCACCGACTCCAGGCGATGAGCAGTTCTTC. This gives the protein CASSPPTPGDEQFF.